These 7 T cell receptor beta chains were sequenced from one sample in a study of control samples from healthy donors and cancer patients. Some clones are missing from TCRdb's copy, which holds only in-frame ones; the method was immunoSEQ multiplex PCR. The sample yields over 150,000 clones, around 94% seen once. Input material: PBMCs. These TCRs come from a man between 60 and 75 years old with colorectal cancer.

This sequence joins TRBV9 and TRBJ1-2, with TRBD1 matching over 7 bases. V lost 6 bases, J lost 0 bases, and 2 bases stayed unmatched. This CDR3 spans 13 amino acids. Germline-derived CDR1 and CDR2 are SGDLS and YYNGEE. The CDR3 DNA reads TGTGCCAGCACGGGACAGACTAACTATGGCTACACCTTC. It is translated as CASTGQTNYGYTF.

In this sample, this clone turned up once. The chain is built from TRBV7-9 and TRBJ1-4; 9 bases are a match to TRBD1. The CDR3 extends over 15 amino acids. After removal of 5 bases from V and 8 bases from J, the junction contained 9 bases not matched to a gene. Germline V gene sequence: CDR1 SEHNR, CDR2 FQNEAQ (reference sequence). The CDR3 reads CASSTWDRVGEKLFF. The CDR3 DNA is TGTGCCAGCAGCACCTGGGACAGGGTAGGGGAAAAACTGTTTTTT.

This rearrangement joins TRBV6-5 to TRBJ2-7; TRBD2 might be the D (7 bases). CDR1 is MNHEY, CDR2 SVGAGI, per germline. V gave up 1 base and J gave up 3 bases, with 13 bases separating them. The CDR3 is 15 residues long. The CDR3 region is CASSYWEGGSYEQYF. In DNA form, the CDR3 reads TGTGCCAGCAGTTACTGGGAGGGGGGGAGCTACGAGCAGTACTTC.

This clone was seen just once. DNA for the CDR3: TGCAGTGCTAGTAGAACGGGACAAGAGACCCAGTACTTC. Protein sequence: CSASRTGQETQYF. The rearrangement uses TRBV20-1 and TRBJ2-5; D may be TRBD2 (5 bases). The CDR3 is 13 residues long. Germline lookup yields CDR1 DFQATT and CDR2 SNEGSKA (reference sequence). Between the trimmed V and J ends, which lost 3 bases and 2 bases, there was a span of 10 bases.

J is TRBJ2-1 and V is TRBV5-1; tentative D call: TRBD1 (6 bases). The V end was cut by 7 bases, the J end by 3 bases, with 14 bases between. Germline values: CDR1 SGHRS, CDR2 YFSETQ. CDR3 length equals 14 residues. For the CDR3, the DNA is TGCGCCAGCTGCAGGGGTTCCGACTACAATGAGCAGTTCTTC. It specifies CASCRGSDYNEQFF.

The chain couples TRBV4-3 to TRBJ2-2; TRBD1 aligns across 9 bases. The CDR3 is 15 residues long. Trimming cost V 4 bases and J 6 bases; bases outside gene matches: 6. Germline loops: CDR1 LGHNA, CDR2 YSLEER. The CDR3 DNA follows: TGCGCCAGCAGCCTAAAACAGGGGGCTTCCGGGGAGCTGTTTTTT. Its protein product is CASSLKQGASGELFF.

V gene TRBV28 combines with J gene TRBJ1-2; maybe TRBD1 (5 bases). Germline loops: CDR1 MDHEN, CDR2 SYDVKM. V was shortened by 5 bases and J by 4 bases, with 17 bases between the two germline ends. This CDR3 spans 15 amino acids. CDR3 DNA sequence: TGTGCCAGCAGTCGAGGGTGGGCGCAGGGCTATGGCTACACCTTC. This gives the protein CASSRGWAQGYGYTF.